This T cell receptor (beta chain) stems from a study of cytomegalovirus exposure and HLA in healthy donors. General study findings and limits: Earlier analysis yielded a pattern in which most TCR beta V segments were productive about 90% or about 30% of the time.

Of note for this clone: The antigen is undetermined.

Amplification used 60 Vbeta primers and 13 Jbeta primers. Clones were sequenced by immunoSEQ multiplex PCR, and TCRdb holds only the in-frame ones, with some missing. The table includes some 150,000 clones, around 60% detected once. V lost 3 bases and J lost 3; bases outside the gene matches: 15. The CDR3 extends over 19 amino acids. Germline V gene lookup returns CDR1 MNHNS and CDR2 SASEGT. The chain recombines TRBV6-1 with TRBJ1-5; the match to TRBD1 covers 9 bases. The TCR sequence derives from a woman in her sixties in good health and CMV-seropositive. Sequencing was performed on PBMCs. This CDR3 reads CASSEYGQGFRGHNQPQHF. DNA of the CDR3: TGTGCCAGCAGTGAGTACGGACAGGGGTTTAGGGGACACAATCAGCCCCAGCATTTT.